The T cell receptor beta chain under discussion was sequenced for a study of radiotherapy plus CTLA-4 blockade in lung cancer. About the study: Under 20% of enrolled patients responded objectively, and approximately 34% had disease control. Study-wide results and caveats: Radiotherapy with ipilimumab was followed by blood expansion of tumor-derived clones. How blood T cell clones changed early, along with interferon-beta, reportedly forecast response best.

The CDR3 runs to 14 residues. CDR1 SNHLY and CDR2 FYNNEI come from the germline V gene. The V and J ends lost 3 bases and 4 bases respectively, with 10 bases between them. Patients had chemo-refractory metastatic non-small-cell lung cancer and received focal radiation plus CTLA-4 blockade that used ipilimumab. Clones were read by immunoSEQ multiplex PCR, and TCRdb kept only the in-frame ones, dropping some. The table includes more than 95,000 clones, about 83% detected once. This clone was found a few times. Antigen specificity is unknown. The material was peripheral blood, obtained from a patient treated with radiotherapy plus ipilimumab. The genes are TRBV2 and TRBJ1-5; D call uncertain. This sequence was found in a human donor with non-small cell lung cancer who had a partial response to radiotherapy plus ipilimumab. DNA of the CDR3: TGTGCCAGCAGTGACAGGTTAGGAAATCAGCCCCAGCATTTT. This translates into CASSDRLGNQPQHF.